A selection of T cell receptor beta chains follows, all from one sample in a study of PD-L1 blockade in urothelial cancer. Data came from immunoSEQ multiplex PCR; TCRdb stores just in-frame clones and leaves some out. The sample holds roughly 120,000 clones, approximately 89% seen once. This sample comprised PBMCs, obtained around atezolizumab (anti-PD-L1) treatment. Receptors originate from a man aged 55 to 70 with urothelial cancer. Each CDR3 is given with its conserved first and last residue. The D gene is left open where the match is weak. For some rows the clone size is stated as once, few or many, or as a class when expanded; others skip it.

TRBJ1-1,.,TRBV6-5,TRBD1,CASRHGQGFSEAFF,TGTGCCAGCAGGCATGGACAGGGTTTCTCTGAAGCTTTCTTT
TRBJ2-1,.,TRBV11-2,.,CASSRDWKYNEQFF,TGTGCCAGCAGCCGGGACTGGAAATACAATGAGCAGTTCTTC
TRBJ2-7,.,TRBV11-2,TRBD2,CASSLVLASGNYEQYF,TGTGCCAGCAGCTTAGTGCTGGCTAGCGGGAACTACGAGCAGTACTTC
TRBJ1-1,.,TRBV5-4,TRBD1,CASSLGKDRGVTEAFF,TGTGCCAGCAGCTTGGGGAAGGACAGGGGAGTGACTGAAGCTTTCTTT
TRBJ2-1,.,TRBV28,TRBD1,CASSLGTGGNNEQFF,TGTGCCAGCAGTTTAGGGACAGGGGGCAACAATGAGCAGTTCTTC
TRBJ2-7,.,TRBV10-3,TRBD1,CAISGASGTGGYEQYF,TGTGCCATCAGTGGTGCTTCCGGGACAGGGGGCTACGAGCAGTACTTC
TRBJ2-1,.,TRBV7-2,.,CASSLGSVGEQFF,TGTGCCAGCAGCTTAGGGAGCGTTGGTGAGCAGTTCTTC
TRBJ1-2,.,TRBV10-3,.,CAISESRQNYGYTF,TGTGCCATCAGTGAGTCGCGGCAGAACTATGGCTACACCTTC
TRBJ2-7,.,TRBV6-5,.,CASSLSSFYEQYF,TGTGCCAGCAGTTTATCGTCTTTTTACGAGCAGTACTTC
TRBJ1-6,.,TRBV5-1,TRBD1,CASSLDRGYSPLHF,TGCGCCAGCAGCTTGGACAGGGGTTATTCACCCCTCCACTTT
TRBJ2-4,.,TRBV10-3,TRBD1,CAISEGTGAAGIQYF,TGTGCCATCAGTGAGGGGACAGGGGCGGCAGGCATTCAGTACTTC
TRBJ2-1,.,TRBV9,.,CASSVDSSYNEQFF,TGTGCCAGCAGCGTAGACTCTTCCTACAATGAGCAGTTCTTC
TRBJ2-3,.,TRBV7-2,TRBD2,CASSVPSGRRADTQYF,TGTGCCAGCAGCGTCCCGAGCGGGAGACGCGCAGATACGCAGTATTTT
TRBJ2-1,once,TRBV28,.,CASSQRLGGASYNEQFF,TGTGCCAGCAGTCAACGGTTGGGGGGGGCCTCCTACAATGAGCAGTTCTTC
TRBJ2-2,.,TRBV6-6,.,CASSYGGGRRSGELFF,TGTGCCAGCAGTTACGGCGGGGGCCGTCGGTCCGGGGAGCTGTTTTTT
TRBJ2-4,.,TRBV10-1,TRBD2,CASSESSGGGIQYF,TGCGCCAGCAGTGAGTCTAGCGGGGGTGGGATTCAGTACTTC
TRBJ1-1,.,TRBV7-6,.,CASSLQGLGTEAFF,TGTGCCAGCAGCTTACAGGGGTTGGGCACTGAAGCTTTCTTT
TRBJ2-3,.,TRBV25-1,.,CASSDPTVTSTDTQYF,TGTGCCAGCAGTGACCCGACAGTTACTAGCACAGATACGCAGTATTTT
TRBJ2-2,.,TRBV10-3,TRBD2,CAISGSAGTGELFF,TGTGCCATCAGTGGATCAGCGGGGACCGGGGAGCTGTTTTTT
TRBJ2-1,.,TRBV11-2,TRBD2,CASSPGGSSYNEQFF,TGTGCCAGCAGCCCGGGGGGGAGCTCCTACAATGAGCAGTTCTTC
TRBJ2-7,.,TRBV27,.,CASSFLDYKDYEQYF,TGTGCCAGCAGTTTCTTGGACTACAAAGACTACGAGCAGTACTTC
TRBJ1-2,.,TRBV6-5,TRBD1,CASSYADRGNNGYTF,TGTGCCAGCAGTTACGCAGACAGGGGTAATAATGGCTACACCTTC
TRBJ1-2,.,TRBV6-5,.,CASSRGTADGYTF,TGTGCCAGCAGCCGCGGGACGGCTGATGGCTACACCTTC
TRBJ1-1,.,TRBV7-3,.,CASSWTVNTEAFF,TGTGCCAGCAGCTGGACAGTCAACACTGAAGCTTTCTTT
TRBJ2-7,.,TRBV2,.,CASSEATGSGYEQYF,TGTGCCAGCAGTGAAGCCACAGGGAGTGGGTACGAGCAGTACTTC
TRBJ2-3,once,TRBV19,.,CASSNGGPGTDTQYF,TGTGCCAGTAGTAACGGGGGACCCGGCACAGATACGCAGTATTTT
TRBJ2-5,.,TRBV4-3,TRBD2,CASSQKGLGGASGGPRETQYF,TGCGCCAGCAGCCAAAAGGGTCTGGGGGGCGCGTCGGGAGGGCCACGGGAGACCCAGTACTTC
TRBJ1-2,.,TRBV15,.,CATSSSARDYGYTF,TGTGCCACCAGCAGTTCTGCCAGGGACTATGGCTACACCTTC
TRBJ2-1,.,TRBV11-2,TRBD2,CASTPPGTTNNEQFF,TGTGCCAGCACCCCTCCGGGGACTACCAACAATGAGCAGTTCTTC
TRBJ2-5,.,TRBV19,.,CASSIGNRDTRETQYF,TGTGCCAGTAGTATAGGCAACAGGGACACGCGAGAGACCCAGTACTTC
TRBJ1-2,.,TRBV5-1,TRBD1,CASSRGQGYGYTF,TGCGCCAGCAGCAGGGGACAGGGGTATGGCTACACCTTC
TRBJ2-7,.,TRBV6-6,TRBD2,CASSSASGSYEQYF,TGTGCCAGCAGTTCTGCTAGCGGCTCCTACGAGCAGTACTTC
TRBJ1-1,.,TRBV19,TRBD1,CASSLYRGPTEAFF,TGTGCCAGTAGCTTATACAGGGGGCCTACTGAAGCTTTCTTT
TRBJ2-5,.,TRBV7-2,TRBD2,CASSLVAGGTYQETQYF,TGTGCCAGCAGCTTAGTAGCGGGAGGGACGTACCAAGAGACCCAGTACTTC
TRBJ2-7,few,TRBV6-5,.,CASSLGDFSYEQYF,TGTGCCAGCAGTCTTGGGGACTTCTCCTACGAGCAGTACTTC
TRBJ2-3,.,TRBV19,TRBD2,CASSTGLAGGLTDTQYF,TGTGCCAGTAGTACAGGACTAGCGGGAGGCCTCACAGATACGCAGTATTTT
TRBJ1-6,.,TRBV5-6,.,CASILTGLDSPLHF,TGTGCCAGCATCCTTACAGGGTTGGATTCACCCCTCCACTTT
TRBJ1-2,.,TRBV9,.,CASSASGGHYGYTF,TGTGCCAGCAGCGCGTCCGGAGGGCACTATGGCTACACCTTC
TRBJ1-6,few,TRBV5-1,.,CASSLRSGFDSPLHF,TGCGCCAGCAGCTTGAGATCGGGGTTCGATTCACCCCTCCACTTT
TRBJ2-1,.,TRBV6-1,.,CASSKAGSNNEQFF,TGTGCCAGCAGTAAGGCAGGGTCTAACAATGAGCAGTTCTTC
TRBJ2-1,.,TRBV5-6,.,CASSLSSGNSYNEQFF,TGTGCCAGCAGCTTAAGTAGCGGAAACTCCTACAATGAGCAGTTCTTC
TRBJ1-2,.,TRBV5-1,TRBD1,CASSRPGQLDYGYTF,TGCGCCAGCAGCAGACCGGGACAGCTGGACTATGGCTACACCTTC
TRBJ1-3,once,TRBV9,TRBD1,CASSVGDRGSGNTIYF,TGTGCCAGCAGCGTAGGGGACAGGGGGTCCGGAAACACCATATATTTT
TRBJ2-7,.,TRBV18,.,CASSNMNYEQYF,TGTGCCAGCTCAAACATGAACTACGAGCAGTACTTC
TRBJ2-1,.,TRBV10-2,TRBD2,CASRNTAGGFPHEQFF,TGCGCCAGCAGAAATACAGCGGGAGGGTTCCCCCATGAGCAGTTCTTC
TRBJ2-7,.,TRBV5-1,.,CASSLRGEQYF,TGCGCCAGCAGCTTGAGAGGCGAGCAGTACTTC
TRBJ2-5,.,TRBV5-4,.,CASSLEDGLAGGTQYF,TGTGCCAGCAGCTTGGAAGATGGTCTAGCCGGGGGGACCCAGTACTTC
TRBJ1-5,.,TRBV6-1,.,CASSEQVTNQPQHF,TGTGCCAGCAGTGAACAGGTGACCAATCAGCCCCAGCATTTT
TRBJ1-2,.,TRBV6-5,TRBD1,CASSGQGMGGYTF,TGTGCCAGCAGTGGACAGGGGATGGGAGGCTACACCTTC
TRBJ2-7,.,TRBV19,.,CASSMGGVRNEQYF,TGTGCCAGTAGTATGGGAGGTGTACGGAACGAGCAGTACTTC
TRBJ2-7,.,TRBV6-6,.,CASSSIARTSYEQYF,TGTGCCAGCAGTTCCATAGCGAGAACCTCCTACGAGCAGTACTTC